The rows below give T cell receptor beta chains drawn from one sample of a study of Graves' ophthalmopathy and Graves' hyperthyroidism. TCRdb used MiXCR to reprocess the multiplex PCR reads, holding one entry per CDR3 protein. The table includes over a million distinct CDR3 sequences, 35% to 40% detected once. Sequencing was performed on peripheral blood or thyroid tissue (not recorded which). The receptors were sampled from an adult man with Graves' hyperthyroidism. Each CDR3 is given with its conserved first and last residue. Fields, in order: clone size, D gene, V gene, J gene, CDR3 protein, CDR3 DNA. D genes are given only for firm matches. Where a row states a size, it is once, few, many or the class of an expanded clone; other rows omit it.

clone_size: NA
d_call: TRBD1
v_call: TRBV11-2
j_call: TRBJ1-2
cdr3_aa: CASSLGQPGNYGYTF
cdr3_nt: TGTGCCAGCAGCTTGGGACAGCCAGGGAACTATGGCTACACCTTC

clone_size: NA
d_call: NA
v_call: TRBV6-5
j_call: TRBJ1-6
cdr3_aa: CASSYFIVPGVSPLHF
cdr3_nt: TGTGCCAGCAGTTACTTCATAGTACCGGGAGTATCGCCCCTCCACTTT

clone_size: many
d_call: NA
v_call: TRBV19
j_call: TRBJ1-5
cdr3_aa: CASSIGGPQPQHF
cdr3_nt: TGTGCCAGTAGTATAGGGGGCCCACAGCCCCAGCATTTT

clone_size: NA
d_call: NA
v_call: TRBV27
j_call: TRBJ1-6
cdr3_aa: CASSFAPGRGNSPLHF
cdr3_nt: TGTGCCAGCAGCTTCGCCCCAGGGCGCGGTAATTCACCCCTCCACTTT

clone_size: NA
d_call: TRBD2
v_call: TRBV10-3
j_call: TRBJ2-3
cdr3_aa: CAISGGGRGTDTQYF
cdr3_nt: TGTGCCATCAGTGGCGGGGGGCGTGGGACAGATACGCAGTATTTT

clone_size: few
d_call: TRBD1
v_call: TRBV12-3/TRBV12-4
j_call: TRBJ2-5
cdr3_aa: CASSARDRAYRGRETQYF
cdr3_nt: TGTGCCAGCAGTGCCCGGGACAGGGCCTACAGGGGGAGAGAGACCCAGTACTTC

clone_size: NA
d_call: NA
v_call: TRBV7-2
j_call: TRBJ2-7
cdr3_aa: CASSLNSPAHYF
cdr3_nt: TGTGCCAGCAGCTTAAATTCGCCGGCGCACTACTTC

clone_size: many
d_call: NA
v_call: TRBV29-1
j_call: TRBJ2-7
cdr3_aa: CSVDGGSSYEQYF
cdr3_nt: TGCAGCGTTGATGGAGGTAGCTCCTACGAGCAGTACTTC

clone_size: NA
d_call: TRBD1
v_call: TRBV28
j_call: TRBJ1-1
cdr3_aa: CASSLPWTGKDTEAFF
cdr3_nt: TGTGCCAGCAGTCTTCCCTGGACAGGGAAGGACACTGAAGCTTTCTTT

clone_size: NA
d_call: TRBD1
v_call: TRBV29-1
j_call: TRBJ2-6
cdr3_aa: CSVGQGSGANVLTF
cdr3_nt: TGCAGCGTGGGACAGGGATCGGGGGCCAACGTCCTGACTTTC

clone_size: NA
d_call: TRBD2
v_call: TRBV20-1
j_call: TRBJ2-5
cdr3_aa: CSARLAGGSETQYF
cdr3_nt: TGCAGTGCTAGACTAGCGGGGGGCTCAGAGACCCAGTACTTC

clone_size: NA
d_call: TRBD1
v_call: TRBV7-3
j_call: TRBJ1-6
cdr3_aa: CADTAGRGDNSPLHF
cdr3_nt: TGTGCCGACACTGCCGGCAGGGGGGATAATTCACCCCTCCACTTT

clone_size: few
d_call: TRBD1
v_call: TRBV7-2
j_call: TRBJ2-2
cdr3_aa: CASSLLPTGGSTGELFF
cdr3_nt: TGTGCCAGCAGCTTACTCCCAACAGGGGGTTCTACCGGGGAGCTGTTTTTT

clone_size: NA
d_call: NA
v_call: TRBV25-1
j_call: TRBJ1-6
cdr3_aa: CASSATEGRNSPLHF
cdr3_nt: TGTGCCAGCAGTGCTACGGAGGGTAGGAATTCACCCCTCCACTTT

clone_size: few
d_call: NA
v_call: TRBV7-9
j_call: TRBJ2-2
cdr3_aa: CASSLNAEWEARQLFF
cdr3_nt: TGTGCCAGCAGCTTAAACGCCGAGTGGGAGGCCCGCCAGCTGTTTTTT

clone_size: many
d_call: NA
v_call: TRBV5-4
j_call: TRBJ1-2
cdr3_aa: CASSVFLGGYTF
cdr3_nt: TGTGCCAGCAGCGTATTTCTCGGCGGCTACACCTTC

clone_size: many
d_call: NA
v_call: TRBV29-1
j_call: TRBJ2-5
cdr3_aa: CSVEDSRRRVETQYF
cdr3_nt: TGCAGCGTTGAAGATTCCCGCCGGAGGGTCGAGACCCAGTACTTC

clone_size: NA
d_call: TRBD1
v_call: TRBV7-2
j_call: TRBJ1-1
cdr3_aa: CASSLGGGPSRTGDPPDTEAFF
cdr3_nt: TGTGCCAGCAGCTTGGGCGGGGGACCCTCCCGGACAGGGGACCCACCGGACACTGAAGCTTTCTTT

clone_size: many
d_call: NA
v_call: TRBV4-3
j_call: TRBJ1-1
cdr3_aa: CASSQGLAGTAAFF
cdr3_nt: TGCGCCAGCAGCCAAGGGCTTGCGGGGACGGCAGCTTTCTTT

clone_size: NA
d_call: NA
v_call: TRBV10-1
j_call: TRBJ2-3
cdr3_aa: CASSEFFIPDTQCF
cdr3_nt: TGCGCCAGCAGTGAATTCTTCATTCCAGATACGCAGTGTTTT

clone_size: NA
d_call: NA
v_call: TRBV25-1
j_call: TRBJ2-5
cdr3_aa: CASSGSSAGVEAQYF
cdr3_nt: TGTGCCAGCAGTGGCTCCAGTGCTGGGGTGGAGGCCCAGTACTTC

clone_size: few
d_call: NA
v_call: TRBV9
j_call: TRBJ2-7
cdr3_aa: CASSPRGQGTSEQYF
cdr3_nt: TGTGCCAGCAGCCCGAGAGGCCAGGGGACAAGCGAGCAGTACTTC

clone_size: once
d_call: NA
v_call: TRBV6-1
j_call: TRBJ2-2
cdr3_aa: CASSYRLLRDTGELFF
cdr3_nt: TGTGCCAGCAGTTATCGACTCCTCCGGGACACCGGGGAGCTGTTTTTT

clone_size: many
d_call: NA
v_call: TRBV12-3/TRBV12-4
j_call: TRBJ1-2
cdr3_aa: CASSLGQVYGYTF
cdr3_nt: TGTGCCAGCAGTTTGGGTCAGGTCTATGGCTACACCTTC

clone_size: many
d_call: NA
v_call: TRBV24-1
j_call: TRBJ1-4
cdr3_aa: CATSDSRAGVDEKLFF
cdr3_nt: TGTGCCACCAGTGATTCAAGGGCAGGGGTGGATGAAAAACTGTTTTTT

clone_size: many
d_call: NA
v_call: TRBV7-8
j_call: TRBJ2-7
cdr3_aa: CASSWYNSYEQYF
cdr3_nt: TGTGCCAGCAGCTGGTACAACTCCTACGAGCAGTACTTC

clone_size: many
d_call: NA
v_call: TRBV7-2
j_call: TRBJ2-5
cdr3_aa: CASSPYRSSSQETQYF
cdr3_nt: TGTGCCAGCAGCCCCTACCGTAGCTCCTCGCAAGAGACCCAGTACTTC

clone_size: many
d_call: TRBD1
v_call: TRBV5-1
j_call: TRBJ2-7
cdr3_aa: CASSFLGTGGDALEQYF
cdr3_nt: TGCGCCAGCAGCTTCTTAGGGACAGGGGGCGATGCTCTCGAGCAGTACTTC

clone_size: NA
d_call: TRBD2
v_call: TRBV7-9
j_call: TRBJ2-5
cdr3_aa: CASSPLLAGRQTQYF
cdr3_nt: TGTGCCAGCAGCCCTCTACTAGCGGGACGCCAGACCCAGTACTTC

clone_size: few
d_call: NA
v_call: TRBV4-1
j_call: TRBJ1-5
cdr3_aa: CASSQDYKRNQPQHF
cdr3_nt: TGCGCCAGCAGCCAAGATTACAAGCGCAATCAGCCCCAGCATTTT

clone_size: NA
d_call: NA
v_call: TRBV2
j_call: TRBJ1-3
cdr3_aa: CASSERVAGVSGNTIYF
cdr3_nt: TGTGCCAGCAGTGAGCGGGTAGCGGGGGTCTCTGGAAACACCATATATTTT

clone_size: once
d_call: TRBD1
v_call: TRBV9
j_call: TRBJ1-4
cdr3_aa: CASSQDPPTGRNEKLFF
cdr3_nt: TGTGCCAGCAGCCAAGATCCCCCGACAGGGAGGAATGAAAAACTGTTTTTT

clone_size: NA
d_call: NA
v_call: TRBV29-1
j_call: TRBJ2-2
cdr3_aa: CSVGTPNTGELFF
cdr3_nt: TGCAGCGTCGGGACCCCGAACACCGGGGAGCTGTTTTTT

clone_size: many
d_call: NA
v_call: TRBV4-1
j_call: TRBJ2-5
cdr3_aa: CASSLTEGETQYF
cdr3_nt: TGCGCCAGCAGCCTCACGGAGGGGGAGACCCAGTACTTC

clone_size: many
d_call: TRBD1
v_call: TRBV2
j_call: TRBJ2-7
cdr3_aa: CASSAGQLEQYF
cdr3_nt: TGTGCCAGCAGTGCGGGACAGCTCGAGCAGTACTTC

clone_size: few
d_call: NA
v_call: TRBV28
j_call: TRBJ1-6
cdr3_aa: CASSLWDSANSPLHF
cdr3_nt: TGTGCCAGCAGTTTATGGGACAGTGCGAATTCACCCCTCCACTTT

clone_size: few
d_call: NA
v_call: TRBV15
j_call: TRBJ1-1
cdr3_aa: CATSTGLDYTEAFF
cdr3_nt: TGTGCCACCAGCACAGGTCTCGATTACACTGAAGCTTTCTTT

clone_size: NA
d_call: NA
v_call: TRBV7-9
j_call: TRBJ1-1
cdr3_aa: CASSSFGATEAFF
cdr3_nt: TGTGCCAGCAGCTCTTTTGGGGCCACTGAAGCTTTCTTT

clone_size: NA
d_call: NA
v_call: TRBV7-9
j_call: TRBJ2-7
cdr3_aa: CASSPTAGFYEQYF
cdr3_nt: TGTGCCAGCAGTCCCACAGCAGGTTTCTACGAGCAGTACTTC

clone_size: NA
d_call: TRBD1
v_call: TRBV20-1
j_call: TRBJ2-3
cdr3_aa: CSAPPGTARGDTQYF
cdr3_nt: TGCAGTGCTCCCCCCGGGACAGCCCGAGGAGATACGCAGTATTTT

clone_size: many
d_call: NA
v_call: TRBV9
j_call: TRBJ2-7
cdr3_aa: CASSVEAGEQYF
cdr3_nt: TGTGCCAGCAGCGTAGAAGCGGGCGAGCAGTACTTC

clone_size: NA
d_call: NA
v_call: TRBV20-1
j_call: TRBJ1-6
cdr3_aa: CSARQYILSSYNSPLHF
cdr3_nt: TGCAGTGCTAGACAGTACATCCTGAGCTCCTATAATTCACCCCTCCACTTT

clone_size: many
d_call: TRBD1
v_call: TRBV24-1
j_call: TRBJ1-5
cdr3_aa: CATDWTAVTGLNQPQHF
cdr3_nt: TGTGCCACCGATTGGACAGCTGTGACAGGGCTCAATCAGCCCCAGCATTTT

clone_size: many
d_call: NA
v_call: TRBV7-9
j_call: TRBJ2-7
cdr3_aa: CASSLVVKSYEQYF
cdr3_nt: TGTGCCAGCAGCTTAGTGGTCAAGAGCTACGAGCAGTACTTC

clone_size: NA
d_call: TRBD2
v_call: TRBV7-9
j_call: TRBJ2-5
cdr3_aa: CASRGPTSGRAGSETQYF
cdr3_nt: TGTGCCAGCAGGGGGCCCACTAGCGGGAGGGCCGGCTCGGAGACCCAGTACTTC

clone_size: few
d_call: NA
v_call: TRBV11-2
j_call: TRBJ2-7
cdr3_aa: CASSLERTEQYF
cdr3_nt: TGTGCCAGCAGCTTAGAACGTACAGAGCAGTACTTC